Shown below are 10 T cell receptor beta chains from a single sample sequenced in a study of chemoradiotherapy in HPV16-positive cancers. Assay used: immunoSEQ multiplex PCR; TCRdb lists only in-frame clones, some missing. This table has 13,000 to 15,000 clones, 69% appearing once. Sampling was carried out from a patient who underwent chemoradiotherapy. These receptors came from a human donor with HPV-associated anogenital cancer.

CDR3 coding DNA: TGTGCCAGCAACCACACAGGGTCCCTAATTGGAAACACCATATATTTT. Encoded protein: CASNHTGSLIGNTIYF. The V gene is TRBV6-7, the J gene TRBJ1-3; perhaps TRBD1 as D (6 bases). TRBV6-7 is designated an ORF whose function remains uncertain. Deletions cut 7 bases from V and 3 bases from J, with 19 bases between. The CDR3 contains 16 residues.

In its sample, this clone was seen a few times. This sequence joins TRBV5-1 and TRBJ2-7; perhaps TRBD2 as D (5 bases). This CDR3 has 12 residues. Germline CDR1 is SGHRS and CDR2 is YFSETQ. With 6 bases removed from V and 3 bases from J, the gap between germline ends came to 10 bases. The CDR3, as DNA: TGCGCCAGCATGGACTCGAGCTACGAGCAGTACTTC. It translates to CASMDSSYEQYF. The variable domain in full, with the rest retrieved from reference TRBV5-1 and TRBJ2-7, is KAGVTQTPRYLIKTRGQQVTLSCSPISGHRSVSWYQQTPGQGLQFLFEYFSETQRNKGNFPGRFSGRQFSNSRSEMNVSTLELGDSALYLCASMDSSYEQYFGPGTRLTVT.

This clone has a handful of counts. This chain uses TRBV10-1 with TRBJ1-1, with 8 bases that match TRBD1. The CDR3 extends over 13 amino acids. Germline V lookup: CDR1 WNHNN, CDR2 SYGVQD (reference sequence). Trimming removed 8 bases from V and 10 bases from J; junction bases left unmatched: 12. CDR3 residues: CASLGQGVWGAFF. The DNA of the CDR3 is TGCGCCAGCCTAGGACAGGGAGTCTGGGGAGCTTTCTTT.

V usage is TRBV7-8 and J usage is TRBJ1-5; 8 positions match TRBD1. The CDR3 is 15 amino acids. CDR1 SGHVS and CDR2 FQNEAQ come from the germline V gene. With V trimmed by 4 bases and J by 4 bases, 6 bases remained unmatched. CDR3 loop: CASSSQGAPNQPQHF. The CDR3 bases are TGTGCCAGCAGCTCCCAGGGGGCCCCTAATCAGCCCCAGCATTTT.

The rearrangement joins TRBV7-6 to TRBJ1-4; possibly TRBD1 for D (5 bases). In germline, CDR1 is SGHVS, CDR2 FNYEAQ. The ends were cut back, 0 bases at V and 6 bases at J, with 11 bases in the middle. The CDR3 runs to 15 residues. The CDR3 protein is CASSLALEGDEKLFF. DNA of the CDR3: TGTGCCAGCAGCTTAGCTCTGGAAGGGGATGAAAAACTGTTTTTT. The whole variable domain, remainder taken from reference TRBV7-6 and TRBJ1-4, is GAGVSQSPRYKVTKRGQDVALRCDPISGHVSLYWYRQALGQGPEFLTYFNYEAQQDKSGLPNDRFSAERPEGSISTLTIQRTEQRDSAMYRCASSLALEGDEKLFFGSGTQLSVL.

This clone has just a few counts. The chain uses TRBV5-6 and TRBJ2-1; D uncertain. CDR3 length equals 14 residues. Trimming removed 4 bases at V and 1 base at J, with 9 bases between. Per germline, CDR1 SGHDT and CDR2 YYEEEE. In DNA, the CDR3 is TGTGCCAGCAGCCGCGGAAAGTCCTACAATGAGCAGTTCTTC. Its protein is CASSRGKSYNEQFF.

This chain connects TRBV4-2 to TRBJ2-2; 9 nucleotides agree with TRBD2. The CDR3 spans 16 residues. Germline CDR1 and CDR2: LGHNA and YNFKEQ. V shed 0 bases, J shed 5 bases, and the junction held 4 bases outside the gene matches. CDR3 region: CASSQDAAGGTGELFF. The DNA of the CDR3 is TGTGCCAGCAGCCAAGATGCCGCGGGGGGGACCGGGGAGCTGTTTTTT.

V is TRBV28 and J is TRBJ2-7, with D uncertain. CDR1 is MDHEN and CDR2 is SYDVKM in the germline V gene. This CDR3 spans 13 amino acids. V was trimmed by 2 bases and J by 2 bases, leaving 7 bases between them. CDR3 sequence reads: CASSLKGPYEQYF. The CDR3 nucleotides are TGTGCCAGCAGTTTAAAGGGTCCCTACGAGCAGTACTTC.

This clone has more than one count but fewer than ten. The chain is built from TRBV7-9 and TRBJ1-5; a possible D gene is TRBD1 (6 bases). This CDR3 has 12 amino acids. Germline V gene lookup returns CDR1 SEHNR and CDR2 FQNEAQ (reference sequence). V was cut by 5 bases and J by 6 bases, with 8 bases left in between. In DNA, the CDR3 is TGTGCCAGCAGCGAACAGGGTCAGCCCCAGCATTTT. As protein: CASSEQGQPQHF. Full variable domain (remainder filled in from reference TRBV7-9 and TRBJ1-5): DTGVSQNPRHKITKRGQNVTFRCDPISEHNRLYWYRQTLGQGPEFLTYFQNEAQLEKSRLLSDRFSAERPKGSFSTLEIQRTEQGDSAMYLCASSEQGQPQHFGDGTRLSIL.

The rearrangement uses TRBV4-1 and TRBJ1-2; D not resolved. Germline-derived CDR1 and CDR2 are MGHRA and YSYEKL. This CDR3 contains 14 residues. Trimming cost V 0 bases and J 0 bases, with 5 bases left between them. CDR3 residues: CASSQDPANYGYTF. The CDR3 region has the DNA TGCGCCAGCAGCCAAGACCCAGCTAACTATGGCTACACCTTC.